What follows is one T cell receptor beta chain and its context. Trimming removed 5 bases from V and 7 bases from J; junction bases left unmatched: 12. This CDR3 has 16 amino acids. Per germline, CDR1 SGHTA and CDR2 FQGTGA. The data derive from a study of blood T cell repertoires in COVID-19. Study as a whole: Sites across the United States, Italy and Spain contributed samples from acute and convalescent COVID-19. PBMCs, B-cell-depleted T cells, or T cells were the source of the cDNA or gDNA that made up the material.

In the original workflow: Amplified reference gene primers provided the basis for estimating nucleated cell counts. Data came from immunoSEQ multiplex PCR; TCRdb stores just in-frame clones and leaves some out. The DNA gave D and trimming, while V, J and clone size come from that table. The data hold more than 200,000 clones, with approximately 82% observed a single time. The genes are TRBV7-3 and TRBJ2-5; TRBD1 matches at 11 bases. This sequence originates from a woman in her seventies with active or convalescent COVID-19. Specimen: peripheral blood. CDR3 region: CASSHPRGQGEGTQYF. The CDR3 coding sequence is TGTGCCAGCAGCCACCCAAGGGGACAGGGGGAAGGGACCCAGTACTTC. The full variable domain, completed using reference TRBV7-3 and TRBJ2-5, is GAGVSQTPSNKVTEKGKYVELRCDPISGHTALYWYRQSLGQGPEFLIYFQGTGAADDSGLPNDRFFAVRPEGSVSTLKIQRTERGDSAVYLCASSHPRGQGEGTQYFGPGTRLLVL.